This entry lists 21 T cell receptor beta chains sequenced from one sample in a study of CD4+ T cells in melanoma. The data were produced by immunoSEQ multiplex PCR, yet TCRdb's version contains in-frame clones alone and is incomplete. In the table there are 140,000 or so clones, 92% of which are singletons. These receptor sequences come from a human donor with melanoma.

The CDR3 sequence: CASSVSAAQETQYF. In DNA form, the CDR3 reads TGTGCCAGCAGCGTATCGGCGGCGCAAGAGACCCAGTACTTC. The V gene is TRBV9, the J gene TRBJ2-5; D call uncertain. Trimming removed 1 base from V and 2 bases from J, with 9 bases in between. Germline assignment: CDR1 SGDLS and CDR2 YYNGEE. The CDR3 consists of 14 residues.

The gene calls are TRBV25-1 and TRBJ2-5; D may correspond to TRBD1 or TRBD2 (5 bases each). The CDR3 length is 13 residues. The V gene lost 7 bases and the J gene lost 1 base, with 10 bases spanning the gap. Germline V gene lookup returns CDR1 MGHDK and CDR2 SYGVNS. CDR3 amino acids: CASTRGRQETQYF. For the CDR3, the DNA is TGTGCCAGCACGAGGGGCCGCCAAGAGACCCAGTACTTC.

The chain has TRBV5-1 and TRBJ1-5; D is uncertain. CDR1 and CDR2 (germline): SGHRS, YFSETQ. The V end lost 1 base, the J end lost 7 bases, and 9 bases lay between the germline ends. This CDR3 region has 13 residues. The CDR3 reads CASSLQGQQPQHF. CDR3 bases: TGCGCCAGCAGCTTGCAAGGTCAACAGCCCCAGCATTTT.

The chain joins TRBV6-6 to TRBJ2-2; D not certain. Germline values: CDR1 MNHNY, CDR2 SVGAGI (reference sequence). Trimming pared 0 bases from V and 4 bases from J, leaving 3 bases between. CDR3 length equals 13 residues. Here the CDR3 DNA reads TGTGCCAGCAGTTACTCAACCACCGGGGAGCTGTTTTTT. Its protein is CASSYSTTGELFF.

V gene TRBV5-4 combines with J gene TRBJ2-5; 12 nucleotides match TRBD2. The ends lost 0 bases at V and 6 bases at J; junction bases unmatched: 9. This CDR3 comprises 17 residues. Germline CDR1 is SGHNT and CDR2 is YYREEE (reference sequence). DNA of the CDR3: TGTGCCAGCAGCTTGGGTTCGACTAGCGGGGGTTCCAAGACCCAGTACTTC. Protein product: CASSLGSTSGGSKTQYF. The full variable domain, its missing parts supplied by reference TRBV5-4 and TRBJ2-5, is ETGVTQSPTHLIKTRGQQVTLRCSSQSGHNTVSWYQQALGQGPQFIFQYYREEENGRGNFPPRFSGLQFPNYSSELNVNALELDDSALYLCASSLGSTSGGSKTQYFGPGTRLLVL.

The rearrangement joins TRBV4-2 to TRBJ2-5; the match to TRBD2 covers 7 bases. J was trimmed by 5 bases and V by 3 bases; bases with no gene match: 3. The CDR3 sequence is 13 residues long. CDR1 LGHNA and CDR2 YNFKEQ come from the germline V gene. The CDR3 loop is CASSQGGEETQYF. CDR3 in DNA: TGTGCCAGCAGCCAGGGGGGGGAGGAGACCCAGTACTTC.

This clone was recorded once. This chain connects TRBV6-1 to TRBJ1-1, with D maybe TRBD1 (6 bases). CDR1 is MNHNS, CDR2 SASEGT, per germline. CDR3 length: 14 residues. With 6 bases removed from V and 4 bases from J, the gap between germline ends came to 15 bases. CDR3 DNA: TGTGCCAGCAGCCAAATTGCAGGGGCCACTGAAGCTTTCTTT. Its translation: CASSQIAGATEAFF.

J is TRBJ2-2 and V is TRBV29-1; D ambiguous. Between the trimmed V and J ends, which lost 4 bases and 8 bases, there was a span of 17 bases. This CDR3 is 14 amino acids long. Germline V lookup: CDR1 SQVTM, CDR2 ANQGSEA. CDR3 sequence (DNA): TGCAGCGTTGCGACCCTAGTCCCGGTGGGGGAGCTGTTTTTT. Translating gives CSVATLVPVGELFF.

With respect to this clone: A junction boundary mismatches the germline segment, possibly from a read error. V and J are TRBV7-2 and TRBJ2-7; D perhaps matches TRBD1 (5 bases). The CDR3 is made up of 13 amino acids. CDR1 and CDR2 from the germline V gene are SGHTA and FQGNSA. The CDR3 reads CASSPGRTYGQYF. The CDR3 DNA reads as TGTGCCAGCAGCCCAGGGCGGACGTACGGGCAGTACTTC.

The V gene is TRBV5-1, the J gene TRBJ2-1; a possible D gene is TRBD2 (5 bases). V was clipped by 1 base and J by 4 bases, with 15 bases between them. The CDR3 runs 16 residues. Germline CDR1 and CDR2: SGHRS and YFSETQ. The CDR3 loop is CASSLQPGNSYNEQFF. The CDR3 bases are TGCGCCAGCAGCTTGCAACCGGGAAACAGTTACAATGAGCAGTTCTTC.

This chain connects TRBV5-5 to TRBJ2-7, with TRBD1 identical over 7 bases. Germline assignment: CDR1 SGHKS and CDR2 YYEKEE (reference sequence). Losses at the gene ends were 1 base for V and 3 bases for J; bases not matched to a gene: 4. The length of the CDR3 is 14 residues. CDR3 coding DNA: TGTGCCAGCAGCTTGAAGGACAGGATCTACGAGCAGTACTTC. It encodes CASSLKDRIYEQYF.

The chain joins TRBV5-6 to TRBJ1-1; no firm D call. Trimming pared 0 bases from V and 2 bases from J, leaving 5 bases between. Germline CDR1 SGHDT, CDR2 YYEEEE. CDR3 length: 13 amino acids. CDR3 sequence reads: CASSLADNTEAFF. Here the CDR3 DNA reads TGTGCCAGCAGCTTGGCAGACAACACTGAAGCTTTCTTT.

DNA for the CDR3: TGCGCCAGCAGGGGAGGACGGAACCAGACTAGCGGGGGCCCGGAGACCCAGTACTTC. This sequence encodes CASRGGRNQTSGGPETQYF. V gene TRBV5-1 combines with J gene TRBJ2-5; TRBD2 matches 12 bases. Germline V gene sequence: CDR1 SGHRS, CDR2 YFSETQ. The CDR3 is 19 amino acids. The J segment lost 5 bases and the V segment lost 5 bases, leaving 19 bases of the junction unmatched.

In DNA, the CDR3 is TGCGCCAGCAGCCAAGTTGGGGTCCGGGAGACCCAGTACTTC. This encodes CASSQVGVRETQYF. The gene calls are TRBV4-1 and TRBJ2-5; D call uncertain. With 1 base removed from V and 5 bases from J, the gap between germline ends came to 11 bases. Germline V gene lookup returns CDR1 MGHRA and CDR2 YSYEKL. CDR3 length: 14 amino acids.

The chain joins TRBV19 to TRBJ1-2; 10 positions match TRBD1. Germline trimming cut 3 bases from V and 8 bases from J; bases unmatched to any gene: 9. Per germline, CDR1 LNHDA and CDR2 SQIVND (reference sequence). The CDR3 has 15 residues. The CDR3 spells CASSITGTGVDGYTF. Written as DNA, the CDR3 is TGTGCCAGTAGTATCACAGGGACAGGGGTTGACGGCTACACCTTC.

The rearrangement uses TRBV5-4 and TRBJ2-5, with 8 bases identical to TRBD2. Germline V gene sequence: CDR1 SGHNT, CDR2 YYREEE (reference sequence). After removal of 1 base from V and 6 bases from J, the junction contained 5 bases not matched to a gene. CDR3 size: 14 residues. Here the CDR3 reads CASSLWRGEQTQYF. The CDR3 DNA reads TGTGCCAGCAGCTTGTGGCGGGGGGAACAGACCCAGTACTTC.

The chain couples TRBV30 to TRBJ1-1, with D unclear. The CDR3 consists of 14 residues. Germline V gene sequence: CDR1 GTSNPN, CDR2 SVGIG (reference sequence). Between the trimmed V and J ends, which lost 1 base and 2 bases, there was a span of 11 bases. CDR3 residues: CAWSGRIPNTEAFF. CDR3 in DNA: TGTGCCTGGAGTGGAAGGATACCTAACACTGAAGCTTTCTTT.

The V and J genes are TRBV30 and TRBJ1-2; tentative D call: TRBD1 (5 bases). V was trimmed by 4 bases and J by 4 bases, leaving 13 bases between them. Germline CDR1 and CDR2: GTSNPN and SVGIG (reference sequence). The CDR3 loop spans 13 amino acids. In DNA, the CDR3 is TGTGCCTGGAATATGCAGGGCCTCTATGGCTACACCTTC. Its protein is CAWNMQGLYGYTF.

As to this clone: Additional DNA sequences in this sample encode the identical CDR3. The chain is built from TRBV29-1 and TRBJ1-5, with D possibly TRBD1 on 5 matching bases. CDR1 and CDR2 from the germline V gene are SQVTM and ANQGSEA. CDR3 length: 12 residues. Trimming took off 7 bases at V and 4 bases at J, with 11 bases between the two ends. The CDR3 here is CSAGGGNQPQHF. The DNA for the CDR3 is TGCAGCGCTGGGGGGGGGAATCAGCCCCAGCATTTT. Looking up the rest from reference TRBV29-1 and TRBJ1-5 gives the full variable domain: SAVISQKPSRDICQRGTSLTIQCQVDSQVTMMFWYRQQPGQSLTLIATANQGSEATYESGFVIDKFPISRPNLTFSTLTVSNMSPEDSSIYLCSAGGGNQPQHFGDGTRLSIL.

This rearrangement joins TRBV20-1 to TRBJ1-2; D remains ambiguous. The germline V gene encodes CDR1 DFQATT and CDR2 SNEGSKA (reference sequence). The length of the CDR3 is 11 residues. V lost 7 bases and J lost 7, with 13 bases in between. This CDR3 is CSGQHDGGYTF. The CDR3 DNA reads as TGCAGTGGGCAGCACGACGGTGGCTACACCTTC.

This chain joins TRBV30 and TRBJ2-7; D is undetermined. Trimming cost V 2 bases and J 4 bases, with 12 bases left between them. Germline CDR1 is GTSNPN and CDR2 is SVGIG (reference sequence). This CDR3 contains 13 residues. The CDR3 region has the DNA TGTGCCTGGAGTCCTCAGGACGGATACGAGCAGTACTTC. Translation: CAWSPQDGYEQYF.